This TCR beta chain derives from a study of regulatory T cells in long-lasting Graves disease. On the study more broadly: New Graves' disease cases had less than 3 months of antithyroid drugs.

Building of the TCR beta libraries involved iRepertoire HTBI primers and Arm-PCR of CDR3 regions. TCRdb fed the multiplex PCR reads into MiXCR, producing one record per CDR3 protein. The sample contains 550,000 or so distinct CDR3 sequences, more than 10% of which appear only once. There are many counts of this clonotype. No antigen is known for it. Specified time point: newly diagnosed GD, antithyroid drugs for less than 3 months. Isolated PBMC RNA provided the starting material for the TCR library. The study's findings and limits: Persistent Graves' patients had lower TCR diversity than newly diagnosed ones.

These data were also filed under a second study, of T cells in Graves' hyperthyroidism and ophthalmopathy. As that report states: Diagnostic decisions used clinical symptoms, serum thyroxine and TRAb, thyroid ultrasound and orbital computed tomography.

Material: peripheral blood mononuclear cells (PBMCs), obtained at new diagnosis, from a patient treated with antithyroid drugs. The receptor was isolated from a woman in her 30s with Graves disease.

The CDR3 region has the DNA TGTGCCAGCAGCTACCTAGAGGATACGCAGTATTTT. Amino acids: CASSYLEDTQYF. This chain links TRBV7-8 with TRBJ2-3; D call uncertain. V lost 4 bases and J lost 6, with 8 bases in between. This CDR3 has 12 residues. Looked up from germline, CDR1 is SGHVS and CDR2 is FQNEAQ.